A selection of T cell receptor beta chains follows, all from one sample in a study of regulatory T cells in long-lasting Graves disease. TCRdb reprocessed the multiplex PCR reads with MiXCR, giving one entry per CDR3 protein. Found here are about 430,000 distinct CDR3 sequences, under 25% of them singletons; the top ten hold approximately 14%. Sequenced material: peripheral blood mononuclear cells (PBMCs), taken when the disease was refractory, from a patient treated with antithyroid drugs. The receptors come from a female donor with Graves disease. Each CDR3 is given with its conserved first and last residue. The D gene is left open where the match is weak. Clone size, where shown, is once, few, many, or a class for clones that have expanded.

clone size,J gene,V gene,D gene,CDR3 protein,CDR3 DNA
many,TRBJ2-7,TRBV20-1,NA,CSASLGGNSYEQYF,TGCAGTGCTTCCCTTGGTGGGAACTCCTACGAGCAGTACTTC
NA,TRBJ1-1,TRBV13,NA,CASSLGGGLRRTEAFF,TGTGCCAGCAGCTTAGGCGGCGGACTTAGGAGGACTGAAGCTTTCTTT
many,TRBJ1-1,TRBV10-3,NA,CAISDSRSGSNTEAFF,TGTGCCATCAGTGATAGTCGGTCCGGCTCGAACACTGAAGCTTTCTTT
NA,TRBJ2-2,TRBV15,NA,CATSRDVGELFF,TGTGCCACCAGCAGAGATGTCGGGGAGCTGTTTTTT
NA,TRBJ2-7,TRBV29-1,NA,CSVWSAYEQYF,TGCAGCGTTTGGTCAGCCTACGAGCAGTACTTC
many,TRBJ1-1,TRBV15,NA,CATRRAGDTEAFF,TGTGCCACCCGCCGGGCAGGGGACACTGAAGCTTTCTTT
many,TRBJ2-7,TRBV6-1,NA,CASGGDEQYF,TGTGCCAGCGGTGGGGACGAGCAGTACTTC
many,TRBJ2-7,TRBV10-3,TRBD1,CAIRRDRVNREQYF,TGTGCCATCAGGCGGGACAGGGTAAATCGGGAGCAGTACTTC
few,TRBJ2-3,TRBV5-1,NA,CASSLEARDTQYF,TGCGCCAGCAGCTTGGAGGCGCGAGATACGCAGTATTTT
NA,TRBJ2-5,TRBV5-1,NA,CASSLLIVGLQETQYF,TGCGCCAGCAGCTTGCTTATCGTGGGCCTCCAAGAGACCCAGTACTTC